This is a list of T cell receptor beta chains from one sample in a study of blood T cell repertoires in COVID-19. Sequenced by immunoSEQ multiplex PCR; TCRdb stores in-frame clones only, minus some. The data contain about 400,000 clones, nearly 90% of them singletons. Material for sequencing was PBMCs or T cells enriched from blood (not recorded which). The source of these receptors is a woman aged 30 to 39 who had recovered from COVID-19. CDR3s include the opening cysteine and the closing phenylalanine or tryptophan. The D gene is left open where the match is weak. Where a row states a size, it is once, few, many or the class of an expanded clone; other rows omit it.

j_gene | abundance | v_gene | len | d_gene | CDR3aa | CDR3nt
TRBJ1-4 | . | TRBV27 | 16 | TRBD1 | CASSDRATGRNEKLFF | TGTGCCAGCAGCGATCGGGCGACAGGGAGGAATGAAAAACTGTTTTTT
TRBJ2-1 | . | TRBV9 | 14 | . | CASSVGGSRGEQFF | TGTGCCAGCAGCGTAGGAGGTAGTAGGGGTGAGCAGTTCTTC
TRBJ1-3 | . | TRBV19 | 13 | TRBD1 | CAVGTEPGNTIYF | TGTGCCGTGGGGACAGAACCTGGAAACACCATATATTTT
TRBJ2-1 | . | TRBV2 | 12 | . | CASSGDYNEQFF | TGTGCCAGCAGCGGGGACTACAATGAGCAGTTCTTC
TRBJ1-5 | . | TRBV7-9 | 14 | . | CASSSTGSNQPQHF | TGTGCCAGCAGCTCCACGGGGAGCAATCAGCCCCAGCATTTT
TRBJ2-3 | . | TRBV7-9 | 15 | . | CASSFTSGLADTQYF | TGTGCCAGCAGCTTTACTTCCGGACTGGCAGATACGCAGTATTTT
TRBJ1-1 | . | TRBV10-2 | 14 | TRBD1 | CASSRTGKNTEAFF | TGCGCCAGCAGCCGGACAGGGAAAAACACTGAAGCTTTCTTT
TRBJ2-1 | . | TRBV9 | 17 | TRBD2 | CASSESPSGSDRDEQFF | TGTGCCAGCAGCGAGTCCCCTAGCGGGAGTGATAGGGATGAGCAGTTCTTC
TRBJ2-5 | . | TRBV5-6 | 14 | . | CASSLGQALGTQYF | TGTGCCAGCAGCTTGGGACAGGCTTTGGGGACCCAGTACTTC
TRBJ2-3 | once | TRBV11-1 | 14 | TRBD2 | CASSIAGGRDTQYF | TGTGCCAGCAGCATAGCGGGAGGGCGAGATACGCAGTATTTT
TRBJ2-7 | . | TRBV28 | 14 | TRBD1 | CATLDRASSYEQYF | TGTGCCACCTTAGACAGGGCGAGCTCCTACGAGCAGTACTTC
TRBJ1-5 | . | TRBV4-2 | 15 | . | CASSQFRQRNQPQHF | TGTGCCAGCAGCCAATTTAGACAGAGGAATCAGCCCCAGCATTTT
TRBJ2-7 | . | TRBV6-2/TRBV6-3 | 11 | TRBD1 | CASSRQGALYF | TGTGCCAGCAGTCGACAGGGGGCCTTGTACTTC
TRBJ2-7 | once | TRBV7-3 | 13 | TRBD2 | CASSSGGSAEQYF | TGTGCCAGCTCTAGCGGGGGGTCTGCCGAGCAGTACTTC
TRBJ2-2 | once | TRBV3-1/TRBV3-2 | 16 | . | CASSLGFSGNTGELFF | TGTGCCAGCAGCCTGGGCTTTTCAGGGAACACCGGGGAGCTGTTTTTT
TRBJ1-6 | . | TRBV7-3 | 15 | TRBD1 | CASSTTGGTGSPLHF | TGTGCCAGCAGCACTACAGGGGGTACAGGGTCACCCCTCCACTTT
TRBJ2-7 | . | TRBV9 | 14 | . | CASSPSRAPYEQYF | TGTGCCAGCAGCCCTTCGCGGGCCCCCTACGAGCAGTACTTC
TRBJ2-7 | . | TRBV29-1 | 15 | TRBD2 | CSGSLAGGSDYEQYF | TGCAGCGGATCACTAGCGGGAGGATCTGACTACGAGCAGTACTTC
TRBJ1-1 | . | TRBV30 | 12 | . | CAWSARGTEAFF | TGTGCCTGGAGTGCCCGGGGGACTGAAGCTTTCTTT
TRBJ1-4 | . | TRBV30 | 15 | . | CAWSVGTEGNEKLFF | TGTGCCTGGAGTGTAGGAACTGAGGGAAATGAAAAACTGTTTTTT
TRBJ1-4 | . | TRBV9 | 16 | TRBD1 | CASSEGQLLGGEKLFF | TGTGCCAGCAGCGAGGGACAGCTCCTAGGTGGCGAAAAACTGTTTTTT
TRBJ1-2 | . | TRBV6-5 | 13 | . | CASILTANYGYTF | TGTGCCAGCATTCTCACAGCTAACTATGGCTACACCTTC
TRBJ2-1 | . | TRBV6-5 | 16 | . | CASSYGGGGSYNEQFF | TGTGCCAGCAGTTATGGAGGGGGGGGCTCCTACAATGAGCAGTTCTTC
TRBJ1-6 | . | TRBV4-3 | 13 | TRBD1 | CASSHGTGSPLHF | TGCGCCAGCAGCCATGGGACAGGGTCACCCCTCCACTTT
TRBJ1-5 | . | TRBV30 | 15 | TRBD1 | CAWTGTGAPNQPQHF | TGTGCCTGGACCGGGACAGGGGCCCCCAATCAGCCCCAGCATTTT
TRBJ1-2 | . | TRBV2 | 12 | TRBD1 | CASQDRLVGYTF | TGTGCCAGCCAGGACAGGCTCGTTGGCTACACCTTC
TRBJ1-3 | . | TRBV7-9 | 19 | . | CASSHPIPKQGVGGNTIYF | TGTGCCAGCAGCCACCCCATACCAAAACAGGGAGTCGGGGGAAACACCATATATTTT
TRBJ2-7 | . | TRBV29-1 | 11 | . | CSVLVFNEQYF | TGCAGCGTTCTCGTTTTTAACGAGCAGTACTTC
TRBJ2-5 | . | TRBV4-3 | 17 | TRBD1 | CASSQSGETGVQETQYF | TGCGCCAGCAGCCAATCAGGCGAGACAGGGGTCCAAGAGACCCAGTACTTC
TRBJ1-2 | once | TRBV6-5 | 13 | TRBD1 | CASSLDRVYGYTF | TGTGCCAGCAGTTTGGACAGGGTTTACGGCTACACCTTC
TRBJ2-1 | . | TRBV7-8 | 15 | . | CASSFKTGDVDEQFF | TGTGCCAGCAGCTTTAAAACGGGGGACGTAGATGAGCAGTTCTTC
TRBJ2-3 | . | TRBV7-2 | 18 | TRBD2 | CASSFRLAGGSSTDTQYF | TGTGCCAGCAGCTTCAGACTAGCGGGGGGGTCTTCCACAGATACGCAGTATTTT
TRBJ2-1 | . | TRBV30 | 14 | TRBD1 | CAWCRDRDYNEQFF | TGTGCCTGGTGCCGGGACAGGGACTACAATGAGCAGTTCTTC
TRBJ1-1 | . | TRBV29-1 | 12 | . | CSASGGGTEAFF | TGCAGCGCCTCGGGCGGGGGCACTGAAGCTTTCTTT